These 20 T cell receptor beta chains came from one sample sequenced in a study of blood T cell repertoires in COVID-19. Repertoires were generated with immunoSEQ multiplex PCR, while TCRdb's copy carries only in-frame clones and drops some. Among approximately 86,000 clones, approximately 80% were seen once, and the ten largest hold 10% to 13%. The sequenced sample was peripheral blood. The receptors originated from a woman in her 70s with acute or convalescent COVID-19.

V gene TRBV7-6 combines with J gene TRBJ2-7, with 9 positions matching TRBD2. The CDR3 contains 15 residues. V lost 1 base, J lost 12 bases, and 13 bases stayed unmatched. Germline V gene sequence: CDR1 SGHVS, CDR2 FNYEAQ. CDR3 sequence: CASSLVGASGERLYF. For the CDR3, the DNA is TGTGCCAGCAGCTTAGTAGGGGCTAGCGGGGAACGCCTGTACTTC.

The chain carries TRBV9 and TRBJ1-2; a possible D gene is TRBD1 (6 bases). CDR3 length: 14 residues. Trimming removed 3 bases at V and 10 bases at J, with 19 bases between. The germline V gene encodes CDR1 SGDLS and CDR2 YYNGEE. The CDR3 bases are TGTGCCAGCAGCGCAACTCCAGGGGTAGGGGACTACACCTTC. It specifies CASSATPGVGDYTF.

The V and J genes are TRBV20-1 and TRBJ2-7; perhaps TRBD1 as D (6 bases). This CDR3 has 11 amino acids. The V end was cut by 3 bases, the J end by 5 bases, with 8 bases between. Germline CDR1 and CDR2: DFQATT and SNEGSKA (reference sequence). The CDR3 bases are TGCAGTGCTAGCCGGGACAACGAGCAGTACTTC. Its protein product is CSASRDNEQYF.

The rearrangement joins TRBV28 to TRBJ1-5; TRBD1 aligns across 9 bases. CDR1 and CDR2 from the germline V gene are MDHEN and SYDVKM. The CDR3 sequence is 18 residues long. J was trimmed by 4 bases and V by 1 base; bases with no gene match: 11. CDR3 sequence: CASSLSGTGLGGNQPQHF. CDR3 nucleotide sequence: TGTGCCAGCAGTTTATCGGGGACAGGGCTAGGGGGGAATCAGCCCCAGCATTTT.

The chain has TRBV28 and TRBJ1-5, with D perhaps TRBD1 (5 bases). The CDR3 runs to 15 residues. Germline CDR1 reads MDHEN; CDR2 reads SYDVKM. Deletions cut 2 bases from V and 1 base from J, with 9 bases between. The CDR3 sequence is CASSLRGRSNQPQHF. The DNA of the CDR3 is TGTGCCAGCAGTTTAAGGGGAAGGAGCAATCAGCCCCAGCATTTT. Using reference TRBV28 and TRBJ1-5 for the parts outside the CDR3, the full variable domain is DVKVTQSSRYLVKRTGEKVFLECVQDMDHENMFWYRQDPGLGLRLIYFSYDVKMKEKGDIPEGYSVSREKKERFSLILESASTNQTSMYLCASSLRGRSNQPQHFGDGTRLSIL.

V is TRBV7-3 and J is TRBJ2-7, with D hard to call. CDR3 length: 13 amino acids. Germline CDR1 and CDR2: SGHTA and FQGTGA. The germline V and J ends were trimmed by 2 bases and 0 bases, with 5 bases remaining between them. The CDR3 DNA is TGTGCCAGCAGCTTACCTCCCTCCTACGAGCAGTACTTC. Its protein is CASSLPPSYEQYF.

The rearrangement joins TRBV2 to TRBJ1-2; 9 bases are a match to TRBD1. The CDR3 extends over 14 amino acids. With V trimmed by 1 base and J by 4 bases, 1 base remained unmatched. The germline V gene has CDR1 SNHLY and CDR2 FYNNEI. CDR3 nucleotide sequence: TGTGCCAGCAGTGAAGACAGGGGGCTCTATGGCTACACCTTC. This sequence encodes CASSEDRGLYGYTF.

This clone was counted a single time. The chain combines TRBV5-1 with TRBJ2-7, with D possibly being TRBD2 (6 bases). CDR3 length equals 19 residues. From germline, CDR1 is SGHRS and CDR2 YFSETQ. V was cut by 3 bases and J by 4 bases, with 29 bases left in between. CDR3 region: CASSSNFISAGPLLYEQYF. The CDR3 nucleotides are TGCGCCAGCAGCTCGAACTTCATATCCGCGGGGCCCCTACTATACGAGCAGTACTTC. The complete variable domain, with remaining parts taken from reference TRBV5-1 and TRBJ2-7, reads KAGVTQTPRYLIKTRGQQVTLSCSPISGHRSVSWYQQTPGQGLQFLFEYFSETQRNKGNFPGRFSGRQFSNSRSEMNVSTLELGDSALYLCASSSNFISAGPLLYEQYFGPGTRLTVT.

The genes are TRBV19 and TRBJ2-4; possibly TRBD1 for D (6 bases). Germline V gene lookup returns CDR1 LNHDA and CDR2 SQIVND (reference sequence). V was trimmed by 6 bases and J by 8 bases, leaving 14 bases between them. The CDR3 loop spans 13 amino acids. Here the CDR3 reads CASREDRSDIQYF. In DNA form, the CDR3 reads TGTGCCAGTAGGGAGGACAGAAGCGACATTCAGTACTTC.

V is TRBV27 and J is TRBJ1-5; 7 bases agree with TRBD1. The CDR3 consists of 15 residues. Germline CDR1 reads MNHEY; CDR2 reads SMNVEV (reference sequence). Unmatched junction bases numbered 8, after V lost 6 bases and J lost 3 bases. The CDR3 sequence is CASRSDRRYNQPQHF. In nucleotides, the CDR3 is TGTGCCAGCAGATCGGACAGGAGATACAATCAGCCCCAGCATTTT.

The chain links TRBV7-2 to TRBJ2-5; no firm D call. This CDR3 region has 13 residues. CDR1 is SGHTA, CDR2 FQGNSA, per germline. V was shortened by 5 bases and J by 7 bases, with 14 bases between the two germline ends. The CDR3 DNA reads as TGTGCCAGCAGCCTAAGCCCTCCCGGGACCCAGTACTTC. Its protein is CASSLSPPGTQYF. Together with reference TRBV7-2 and TRBJ2-5, the CDR3 gives the full variable domain: GAGVSQSPSNKVTEKGKDVELRCDPISGHTALYWYRQSLGQGLEFLIYFQGNSAPDKSGLPSDRFSAERTGGSVSTLTIQRTQQEDSAVYLCASSLSPPGTQYFGPGTRLLVL.

The V call is TRBV12-3 or TRBV12-4, the J call TRBJ2-5; D remains ambiguous. CDR3 length: 12 residues. V was pared by 4 bases and J by 4 bases, with 7 bases between. The CDR3 DNA reads as TGTGCCAGCAGTTCCTCGGTAGAGACCCAGTACTTC. This encodes CASSSSVETQYF.

The rearrangement uses TRBV6-5 and TRBJ1-3; 8 bases fit TRBD1. CDR3 length: 15 amino acids. Looked up from germline, CDR1 is MNHEY and CDR2 is SVGAGI. The V and J ends lost 8 bases and 1 base, in that order; junction bases with no gene match: 7. The CDR3 protein is CASLDRAASGNTIYF. In nucleotides, the CDR3 is TGTGCCAGCCTGGACAGGGCGGCTTCTGGAAACACCATATATTTT.

The J gene is TRBJ2-1, the V gene TRBV4-1; no definite D call. V was pared by 0 bases and J by 6 bases, with 9 bases between. This CDR3 region has 14 residues. Germline V gene sequence: CDR1 MGHRA, CDR2 YSYEKL. The CDR3 DNA is TGCGCCAGCAGCCAAGAGGTGGCTCGCAATGAGCAGTTCTTC. Its translation is CASSQEVARNEQFF.

CDR3 nucleotide sequence: TGTGCCAGCAGCTCGTCCGGGACAGGGGGACGTAGCACAGATACGCAGTATTTT. This codes for CASSSSGTGGRSTDTQYF. The chain couples TRBV7-9 to TRBJ2-3, with 11 bases matching TRBD1. CDR3 length equals 18 residues. Germline CDR1 and CDR2: SEHNR and FQNEAQ (reference sequence). Germline trimming cut 4 bases from V and 0 bases from J; bases unmatched to any gene: 9. Filled out from reference TRBV7-9 and TRBJ2-3, the complete variable domain reads DTGVSQNPRHKITKRGQNVTFRCDPISEHNRLYWYRQTLGQGPEFLTYFQNEAQLEKSRLLSDRFSAERPKGSFSTLEIQRTEQGDSAMYLCASSSSGTGGRSTDTQYFGPGTRLTVL.

The chain is built from TRBV6-6 and TRBJ2-1; TRBD2 matches 14 bases. This CDR3 has 14 residues. V dropped 4 bases and J dropped 16; count of bases not matched to a gene: 9. Germline V gives CDR1 MNHNY, CDR2 SVGAGI (reference sequence). CDR3 sequence: CASSSGTSGSIYFF. CDR3 nucleotides: TGTGCCAGCAGTTCTGGGACTAGCGGGAGTATTTATTTCTTC.

This clone was seen more than once but under ten times. The chain carries TRBV4-1 and TRBJ1-2; D gene ambiguous. The CDR3 length is 13 residues. The germline gives CDR1 MGHRA, CDR2 YSYEKL. The V and J ends lost 2 bases and 5 bases respectively, with 9 bases between them. The CDR3 loop is CASSQSRGYGYTF. The CDR3 DNA follows: TGCGCCAGCAGCCAATCCCGGGGTTATGGCTACACCTTC.

The V gene is TRBV5-4, the J gene TRBJ1-2, with 9 bases fitting TRBD1. CDR1 is SGHNT and CDR2 is YYREEE in the germline V gene (reference sequence). CDR3 length: 15 amino acids. Trimming removed 0 bases from V and 5 bases from J; junction bases left unmatched: 5. In DNA form, the CDR3 reads TGTGCCAGCAGCTTGGGACAGGGGGGCGAGTATGGCTACACCTTC. Amino acid sequence: CASSLGQGGEYGYTF.

This sequence joins TRBV7-8 and TRBJ2-1; possible D gene TRBD2, 5 bases. The CDR3 has 13 residues. Per germline, CDR1 SGHVS and CDR2 FQNEAQ. The V end lost 2 bases, the J end lost 3 bases, and 5 bases lay between the germline ends. CDR3: CASSLSGYNEQFF. The CDR3 DNA is TGTGCCAGCAGCTTAAGCGGCTACAATGAGCAGTTCTTC.

The chain combines TRBV7-9 with TRBJ1-4, with D unresolved. The CDR3 has 12 amino acids. V shed 7 bases and J shed 8 bases, with 11 bases lying between them. Germline lookup yields CDR1 SEHNR and CDR2 FQNEAQ (reference sequence). CDR3 in amino acids: CASTLQREKLFF. The CDR3 DNA reads as TGTGCCAGCACCCTTCAGAGGGAAAAACTGTTTTTT.